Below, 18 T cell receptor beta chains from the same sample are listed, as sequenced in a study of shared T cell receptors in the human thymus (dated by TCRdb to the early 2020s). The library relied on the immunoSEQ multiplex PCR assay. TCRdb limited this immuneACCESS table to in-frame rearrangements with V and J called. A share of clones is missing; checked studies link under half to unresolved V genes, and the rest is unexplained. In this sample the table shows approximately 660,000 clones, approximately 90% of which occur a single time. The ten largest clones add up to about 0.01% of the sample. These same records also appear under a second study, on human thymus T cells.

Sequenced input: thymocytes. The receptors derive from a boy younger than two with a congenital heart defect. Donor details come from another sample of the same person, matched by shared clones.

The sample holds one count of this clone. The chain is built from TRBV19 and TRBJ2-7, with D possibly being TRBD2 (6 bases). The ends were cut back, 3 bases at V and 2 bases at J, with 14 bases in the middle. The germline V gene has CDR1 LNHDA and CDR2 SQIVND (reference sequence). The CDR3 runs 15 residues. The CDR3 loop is CASSMGWRGPYEQYF. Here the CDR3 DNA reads TGTGCCAGTAGTATGGGTTGGAGGGGACCCTACGAGCAGTACTTC.

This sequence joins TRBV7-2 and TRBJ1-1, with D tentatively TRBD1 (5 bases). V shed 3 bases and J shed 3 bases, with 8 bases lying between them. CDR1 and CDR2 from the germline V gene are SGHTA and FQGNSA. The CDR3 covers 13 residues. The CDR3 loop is CASSFGRDTEAFF. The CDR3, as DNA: TGTGCCAGCAGCTTCGGCAGGGACACTGAAGCTTTCTTT.

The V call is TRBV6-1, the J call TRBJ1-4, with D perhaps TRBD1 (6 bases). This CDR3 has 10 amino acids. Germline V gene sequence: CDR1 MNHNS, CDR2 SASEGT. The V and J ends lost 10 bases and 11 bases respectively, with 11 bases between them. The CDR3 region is CATEGEKLFF. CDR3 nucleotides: TGTGCCACCGAGGGGGAGAAACTGTTTTTT.

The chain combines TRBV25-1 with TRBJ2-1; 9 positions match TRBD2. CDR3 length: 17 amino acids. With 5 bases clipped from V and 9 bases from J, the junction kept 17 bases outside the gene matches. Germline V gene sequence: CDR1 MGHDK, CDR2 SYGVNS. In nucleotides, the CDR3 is TGTGCCAGCAGTCCTTGGCGAGGGGCGGGAGGGCTCCCTGAGCAGTTCTTC. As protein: CASSPWRGAGGLPEQFF.

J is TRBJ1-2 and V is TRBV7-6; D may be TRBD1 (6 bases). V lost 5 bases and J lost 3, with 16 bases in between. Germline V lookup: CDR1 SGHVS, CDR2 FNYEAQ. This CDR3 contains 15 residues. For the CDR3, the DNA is TGTGCCAGCAGCCCAGACGGGGGGCTTGACTATGGCTACACCTTC. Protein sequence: CASSPDGGLDYGYTF.

CDR3 in DNA: TGTGCCAGCAGCTTCAGGGTGAACACTGAAGCTTTCTTT. The encoded protein is CASSFRVNTEAFF. V and J are TRBV7-9 and TRBJ1-1, with D possibly TRBD1 on 5 matching bases. V was cut by 3 bases and J by 0 bases, with 5 bases left in between. Germline V lookup: CDR1 SEHNR, CDR2 FQNEAQ (reference sequence). The length of the CDR3 is 13 residues.

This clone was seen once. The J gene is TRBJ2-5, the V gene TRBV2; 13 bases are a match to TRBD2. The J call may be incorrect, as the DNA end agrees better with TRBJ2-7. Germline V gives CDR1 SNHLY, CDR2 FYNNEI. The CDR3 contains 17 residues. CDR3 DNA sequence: TGTGCCAGCAGGGGGACTAGCGGGAAGAATTACGTCTGCGAGCAGTACTTC. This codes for CASRGTSGKNYVCEQYF.

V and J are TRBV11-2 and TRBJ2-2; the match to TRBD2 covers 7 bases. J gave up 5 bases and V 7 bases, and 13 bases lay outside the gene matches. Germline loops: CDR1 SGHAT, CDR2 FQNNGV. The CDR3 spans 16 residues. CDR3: CASNHRGRVGTGELFF. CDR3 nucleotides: TGTGCCAGCAACCACCGGGGGAGGGTCGGTACCGGGGAGCTGTTTTTT.

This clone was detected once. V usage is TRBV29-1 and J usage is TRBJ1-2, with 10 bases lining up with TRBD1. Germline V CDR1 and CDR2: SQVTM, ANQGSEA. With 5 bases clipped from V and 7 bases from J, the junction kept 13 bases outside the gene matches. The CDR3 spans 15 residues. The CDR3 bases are TGCAGCGTTTTCCTCCGGGACAGGGGCTACCGTGGCTACACCTTC. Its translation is CSVFLRDRGYRGYTF.

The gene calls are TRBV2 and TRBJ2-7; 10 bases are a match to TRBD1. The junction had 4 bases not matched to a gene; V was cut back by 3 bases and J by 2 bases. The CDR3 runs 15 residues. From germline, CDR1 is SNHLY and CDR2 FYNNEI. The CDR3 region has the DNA TGTGCCAGCAGTGATGAAGGACAGGGGGCCTACGAGCAGTACTTC. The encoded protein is CASSDEGQGAYEQYF.

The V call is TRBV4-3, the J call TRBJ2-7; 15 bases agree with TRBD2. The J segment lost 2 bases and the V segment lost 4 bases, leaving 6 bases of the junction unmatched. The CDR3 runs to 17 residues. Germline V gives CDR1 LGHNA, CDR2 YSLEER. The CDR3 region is CASSPRTSGRVPYEQYF. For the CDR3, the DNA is TGCGCCAGCAGCCCCCGGACTAGCGGGAGGGTGCCCTACGAGCAGTACTTC.

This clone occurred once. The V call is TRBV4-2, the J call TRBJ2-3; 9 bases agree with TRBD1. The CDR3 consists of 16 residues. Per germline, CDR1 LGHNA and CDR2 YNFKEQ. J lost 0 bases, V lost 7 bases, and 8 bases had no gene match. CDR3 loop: CASTRDREPSTDTQYF. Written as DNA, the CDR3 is TGTGCCAGCACCCGGGACAGGGAACCTAGCACAGATACGCAGTATTTT.

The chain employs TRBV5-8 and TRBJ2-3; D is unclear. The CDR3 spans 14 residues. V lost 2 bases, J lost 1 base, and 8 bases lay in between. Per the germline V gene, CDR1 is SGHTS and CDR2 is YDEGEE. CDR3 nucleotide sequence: TGTGCCAGCAGCTTACACCCTGGCACAGATACGCAGTATTTT. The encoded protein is CASSLHPGTDTQYF.

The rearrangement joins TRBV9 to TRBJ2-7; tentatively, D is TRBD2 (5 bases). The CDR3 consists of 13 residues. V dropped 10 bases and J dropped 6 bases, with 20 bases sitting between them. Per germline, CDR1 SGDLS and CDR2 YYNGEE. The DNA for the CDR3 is TGTGCCCCGCGGGCAGCCCAGGATCTCGAGCAGTACTTC. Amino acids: CAPRAAQDLEQYF.

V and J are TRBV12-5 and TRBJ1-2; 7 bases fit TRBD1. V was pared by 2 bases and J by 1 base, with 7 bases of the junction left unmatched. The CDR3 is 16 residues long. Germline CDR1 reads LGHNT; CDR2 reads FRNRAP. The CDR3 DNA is TGTGCTAGTGGTTTGCGGGGACAGCGCTTTAACTATGGCTACACCTTC. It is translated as CASGLRGQRFNYGYTF.

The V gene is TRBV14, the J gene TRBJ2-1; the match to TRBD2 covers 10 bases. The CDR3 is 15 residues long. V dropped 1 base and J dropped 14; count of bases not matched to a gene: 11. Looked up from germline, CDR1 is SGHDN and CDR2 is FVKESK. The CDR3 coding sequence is TGTGCCAGCAGCCAAGTCCTAACCGGGACTAGCGAGAAGTTCTTC. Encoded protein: CASSQVLTGTSEKFF.

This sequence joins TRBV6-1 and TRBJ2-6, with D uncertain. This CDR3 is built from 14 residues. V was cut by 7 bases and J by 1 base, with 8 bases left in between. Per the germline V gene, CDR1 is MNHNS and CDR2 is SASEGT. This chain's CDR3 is CASTGRSGANVLTF. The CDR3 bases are TGTGCCAGCACAGGAAGATCTGGGGCCAACGTCCTGACTTTC.

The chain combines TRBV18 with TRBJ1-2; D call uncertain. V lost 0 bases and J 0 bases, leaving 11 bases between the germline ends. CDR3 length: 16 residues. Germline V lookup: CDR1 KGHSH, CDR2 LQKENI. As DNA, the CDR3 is TGTGCCAGCTCACCACCGAGGGAAAAAGCTAACTATGGCTACACCTTC. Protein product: CASSPPREKANYGYTF.